Shown below are 27 T cell receptor beta chains from a single sample sequenced in a study of blood T cell repertoires in COVID-19. Measured with immunoSEQ multiplex PCR; TCRdb has only the in-frame clones, and not every one. This repertoire shows 300,000 to 400,000 clones, roughly 88% found once; its top ten account for roughly 2.9%. The specimen sequenced was peripheral blood. The source is a woman in her 30s with COVID-19, enrolled during active disease.

The chain joins TRBV25-1 to TRBJ2-1; the D gene is possibly TRBD2 (5 bases). V shed 7 bases and J shed 3 bases, with 16 bases lying between them. The V gene's germline CDR1 is MGHDK and CDR2 SYGVNS. The CDR3 contains 15 residues. DNA for the CDR3: TGTGCCAGCATGGACTCCAGCCATCTCTACAATGAGCAGTTCTTC. It specifies CASMDSSHLYNEQFF.

This chain links TRBV9 with TRBJ2-3, with a tentative D call TRBD2 (6 bases). This CDR3 has 13 residues. CDR1 and CDR2 (germline): SGDLS, YYNGEE. Trimming stripped 7 bases from V and 4 bases from J, with 13 bases between. CDR3 loop: CASAASEADTQYF. CDR3 nucleotide sequence: TGTGCCAGCGCGGCTAGCGAAGCAGATACGCAGTATTTT.

CDR3 nucleotide sequence: TGTGCCTGGAGTGTAAAGGCAGGCCTATCCTACGAGCAGTACTTC. It is translated as CAWSVKAGLSYEQYF. This chain links TRBV30 with TRBJ2-7; no clear D. Germline assignment: CDR1 GTSNPN and CDR2 SVGIG (reference sequence). V dropped 0 bases and J dropped 1 base, with 13 bases sitting between them. This CDR3 region has 15 residues.

The V and J genes are TRBV5-1 and TRBJ2-5, with 9 bases that match TRBD1. V lost 2 bases and J lost 4; bases outside the gene matches: 6. Looked up from germline, CDR1 is SGHRS and CDR2 is YFSETQ. The CDR3 has 15 residues. The chain's CDR3 is CASSLQGARRETQYF. The CDR3 bases are TGCGCCAGCAGCTTACAGGGGGCGAGAAGAGAGACCCAGTACTTC. Supplemented by reference TRBV5-1 and TRBJ2-5, the full variable domain reads KAGVTQTPRYLIKTRGQQVTLSCSPISGHRSVSWYQQTPGQGLQFLFEYFSETQRNKGNFPGRFSGRQFSNSRSEMNVSTLELGDSALYLCASSLQGARRETQYFGPGTRLLVL.

The rearrangement links TRBV11-2 to TRBJ1-2; 9 nucleotides line up with TRBD1. In germline, CDR1 is SGHAT, CDR2 FQNNGV. The V segment lost 5 bases and the J segment 6 bases; nucleotides outside the gene matches: 7. The CDR3 length is 14 residues. The CDR3 bases are TGTGCCAGCAGCCCGGACAGGGGAAAGAATGGCTACACCTTC. As protein: CASSPDRGKNGYTF. Full variable domain (outside the CDR3, taken from reference TRBV11-2 and TRBJ1-2): EAGVAQSPRYKIIEKRQSVAFWCNPISGHATLYWYQQILGQGPKLLIQFQNNGVVDDSQLPKDRFSAERLKGVDSTLKIQPAKLEDSAVYLCASSPDRGKNGYTFGSGTRLTVV.

This chain connects TRBV6-1 to TRBJ1-2; 8 bases line up with TRBD1. The CDR3 is 13 residues long. Germline V CDR1 and CDR2: MNHNS, SASEGT. The V gene end was trimmed by 3 bases and the J gene end by 8 bases; junction bases not matched to a gene: 5. CDR3 region: CASSDWTGQGYTF. The DNA of the CDR3 is TGTGCCAGCAGTGATTGGACAGGGCAGGGCTACACCTTC.

The rearrangement links TRBV6-2 or TRBV6-3 to TRBJ1-1; a weak D match, TRBD1 (6 bases). Germline lookup yields CDR1 MNHEY and CDR2 SVGEGT. Deletions cut 4 bases from V and 0 bases from J, with 12 bases between. The CDR3 is made up of 15 amino acids. The CDR3: CASSSGQTMNTEAFF. The CDR3 DNA sequence: TGTGCCAGCAGTTCGGGACAAACAATGAACACTGAAGCTTTCTTT.

Turning to this clone: A read error may produce the germline difference seen at one junction end. The genes are TRBV5-4 and TRBJ1-3; 10 bases map to TRBD1. The CDR3 is 15 amino acids. CDR1 is SGHNT and CDR2 is YYREEE in the germline V gene (reference sequence). The CDR3: CASSRDRGSENTIYF. CDR3 in DNA: TGTGCCAGCAGCCGGGACAGGGGCTCTGAAAACACCATATATTTT.

Here the CDR3 DNA reads TGTGCCAGCAGCCAGGACAGGGGGCCCTCAACTAATGAAAAACTGTTTTTT. Amino acid sequence: CASSQDRGPSTNEKLFF. The V call is TRBV16, the J call TRBJ1-4, with 11 bases that match TRBD1. The CDR3 covers 17 residues. Germline CDR1 and CDR2: KGHSY and FQNENV. V shed 3 bases and J 0 bases; nucleotides not matched to a gene: 3.

This chain uses TRBV19 with TRBJ2-4; D is perhaps TRBD1 (5 bases). Germline CDR1 is LNHDA and CDR2 is SQIVND (reference sequence). CDR3 length: 17 amino acids. The germline V and J ends were trimmed by 0 bases and 1 base, with 13 bases remaining between them. CDR3 sequence: CASSIDLVRGAKNIQYF. The CDR3 nucleotides read TGTGCCAGTAGTATAGATCTCGTAAGGGGTGCCAAAAACATTCAGTACTTC.

The chain joins TRBV6-4 to TRBJ1-5; no clear D. The length of the CDR3 is 15 residues. CDR1 is MRHNA, CDR2 SNTAGT, per germline. V was pared by 3 bases and J by 1 base, with 10 bases between. In DNA form, the CDR3 reads TGTGCCAGCAGTGAGACAATTGTAAGCAATCAGCCCCAGCATTTT. It translates to CASSETIVSNQPQHF.

The gene calls are TRBV11-1 and TRBJ2-7; the match to TRBD1 covers 7 bases. The trim removed 5 bases at V and 0 bases at J, leaving 7 bases unmatched. This CDR3 has 15 amino acids. Germline values: CDR1 SGHAT, CDR2 FQDESV (reference sequence). The CDR3 DNA reads TGTGCCAGCAGCCCATGGGACAGCTACTCCTACGAGCAGTACTTC. It codes for CASSPWDSYSYEQYF.

The chain recombines TRBV5-1 with TRBJ2-2; possible D gene TRBD1, 6 bases. V was pared by 0 bases and J by 4 bases, with 10 bases between. The CDR3 extends over 15 amino acids. Germline assignment: CDR1 SGHRS and CDR2 YFSETQ. The CDR3 region is CASSLATGTTGELFF. Written as DNA, the CDR3 is TGCGCCAGCAGCTTGGCCACAGGGACCACCGGGGAGCTGTTTTTT.

The chain joins TRBV5-1 to TRBJ1-2; 7 bases line up with TRBD1. The CDR3 totals 14 residues. Looked up from germline, CDR1 is SGHRS and CDR2 is YFSETQ. Trimming cost V 3 bases and J 8 bases; bases outside gene matches: 10. This CDR3 reads CASSSGTDNTGYTF. The CDR3 DNA reads TGCGCCAGCAGCTCAGGGACAGATAATACAGGCTACACCTTC.

The CDR3: CASRQTGSEQYF. In nucleotides, the CDR3 is TGTGCCAGCAGGCAGACAGGGAGCGAGCAGTACTTC. The chain uses TRBV28 and TRBJ2-7, with 7 bases lining up with TRBD1. Germline lookup yields CDR1 MDHEN and CDR2 SYDVKM. Trimming took 6 bases from V and 6 from J; bases not matched to a gene: 5. The CDR3 covers 12 residues.

The chain uses TRBV3-1 (or the pseudogene TRBV3-2) and TRBJ1-2; 8 bases are a match to TRBD1. Unmatched junction bases numbered 2, after V lost 1 base and J lost 4 bases. Germline-derived CDR1 and CDR2 are LGHDT and YNNKEL (reference sequence). The CDR3 covers 14 residues. The CDR3 region has the DNA TGTGCCAGCAGCCAAGCCACAGGGGGCTATGGCTACACCTTC. Translated, it gives CASSQATGGYGYTF.

This chain links TRBV11-2 with TRBJ1-3; D perhaps matches TRBD1 (5 bases). CDR3 size: 18 residues. Trimming took off 1 base at V and 0 bases at J, with 16 bases between the two ends. Germline lookup yields CDR1 SGHAT and CDR2 FQNNGV. CDR3 bases: TGTGCCAGCAGCTTAGTGGGGGGGACCATTCTCTCTGGAAACACCATATATTTT. Its translation: CASSLVGGTILSGNTIYF.

V and J are TRBV6-5 and TRBJ2-7; D might be TRBD2 (5 bases). The CDR3 is 15 amino acids. Germline CDR1 and CDR2: MNHEY and SVGAGI. Trimming took off 3 bases at V and 1 base at J, with 13 bases between the two ends. CDR3 in DNA: TGTGCCAGCAGTTATCGTAGCGACGTATCCTACGAGCAGTACTTC. Protein: CASSYRSDVSYEQYF.

The chain is built from TRBV7-2 and TRBJ2-5; D uncertain. The CDR3 runs to 15 residues. Per germline, CDR1 SGHTA and CDR2 FQGNSA. Trimming left V 1 base short and J 5 bases short, with 14 bases between. The CDR3 bases are TGTGCCAGCAGCTTAGGAGGTCTAGAGGTGGAGACCCAGTACTTC. Protein sequence: CASSLGGLEVETQYF.

V usage is TRBV2 and J usage is TRBJ2-2, with 8 positions matching TRBD1. V dropped 0 bases and J dropped 7; count of bases not matched to a gene: 10. Per germline, CDR1 SNHLY and CDR2 FYNNEI. The CDR3 has 17 residues. CDR3 protein: CASSEARQGARRGELFF. The CDR3 nucleotides read TGTGCCAGCAGTGAAGCGCGCCAGGGGGCGAGACGCGGGGAGCTGTTTTTT.

The V and J genes are TRBV15 and TRBJ2-2; the D gene is possibly TRBD2 (5 bases). Germline assignment: CDR1 LNHNV and CDR2 YYDKDF (reference sequence). V was cut by 0 bases and J by 3 bases, with 8 bases left in between. This CDR3 comprises 15 residues. The CDR3 region has the DNA TGTGCCACCAGCAGAGATCTCGGGGACACCGGGGAGCTGTTTTTT. Translation: CATSRDLGDTGELFF.

The V call is TRBV30, the J call TRBJ2-7; 11 nucleotides match TRBD2. The CDR3 loop spans 21 amino acids. In germline, CDR1 is GTSNPN, CDR2 SVGIG (reference sequence). V shed 0 bases, J shed 2 bases, and the junction held 21 bases outside the gene matches. CDR3 nucleotide sequence: TGTGCCTGGAGTGTAAAGGCTCTAGCGGGAGGTCCCGCTCGACTCACCTACGAGCAGTACTTC. Translating it yields CAWSVKALAGGPARLTYEQYF.

This clone came up a few times. The chain couples TRBV2 to TRBJ1-5; D is possibly TRBD1 (6 bases). The ends were cut back, 4 bases at V and 3 bases at J, with 13 bases in the middle. The length of the CDR3 is 15 residues. The germline V gene encodes CDR1 SNHLY and CDR2 FYNNEI. For the CDR3, the DNA is TGTGCCAGCAGTGGGGGGGGGCAGACCAATCAGCCCCAGCATTTT. It specifies CASSGGGQTNQPQHF.

The chain joins TRBV6-1 to TRBJ2-1; 9 bases are a match to TRBD2. The CDR3 totals 14 residues. Germline assignment: CDR1 MNHNS and CDR2 SASEGT. After removal of 2 bases from V and 8 bases from J, the junction contained 4 bases not matched to a gene. The CDR3: CASSELAGTHEQFF. The CDR3, as DNA: TGTGCCAGCAGTGAACTAGCGGGAACCCATGAGCAGTTCTTC.

For this clone: Within the sample, other DNA sequences also encode this same CDR3. The chain combines TRBV11-2 with TRBJ1-1; D is ambiguous. The V end lost 1 base, the J end lost 1 base, and 7 bases lay between the germline ends. Germline V gene lookup returns CDR1 SGHAT and CDR2 FQNNGV. CDR3 length: 14 amino acids. The CDR3 loop reads CASSLVQENTEAFF. Written as DNA, the CDR3 is TGTGCCAGCAGCTTAGTTCAGGAGAACACTGAAGCTTTCTTT.

CDR3 in amino acids: CASSPTWGGQPQHF. The CDR3 bases are TGTGCCAGCAGCCCCACCTGGGGAGGGCAGCCCCAGCATTTT. The chain joins TRBV3-1 (or the pseudogene TRBV3-2) to TRBJ1-5; D call uncertain. Trimming shortened V by 4 bases and J by 7 bases, and 14 bases separated the two germline ends. This CDR3 region has 14 residues. CDR1 is LGHDT and CDR2 is YNNKEL in the germline V gene (reference sequence).

On this clone: At one boundary the junction diverges from the germline segment, which might be a read error. The rearrangement links TRBV6-6 to TRBJ1-3; D may be TRBD1 (5 bases). CDR1 MNHNY and CDR2 SVGAGI come from the germline V gene (reference sequence). This CDR3 has 14 amino acids. Here the CDR3 DNA reads TGTGCCAGCAGCCATGACAGTGTCCTAAACCCCATATATTTT. Amino acid sequence: CASSHDSVLNPIYF.